This passage covers 25 T cell receptor beta chains from one sample sequenced in a study of blood T cells in healthy people across ages. For the second PCR, which ran for about 7 to 12 cycles, a sample-barcoded 5' primer and a J-beta primer mix were used. TCRdb re-derived calls from the 5' RACE reads in MiXCR, one entry per CDR3 protein. The data contain some 1.5 million distinct CDR3 sequences, approximately 39% of them singletons. The sequenced material came from blood. These receptors all stem from a woman between 18 and 29 years old in good health.

This clonotype was found once. This chain uses TRBV20-1 with TRBJ1-5, with a weak D call TRBD1 (6 bases). Looked up from germline, CDR1 is DFQATT and CDR2 is SNEGSKA (reference sequence). This CDR3 spans 13 amino acids. Trimming stripped 2 bases from V and 11 bases from J, with 16 bases between. The CDR3 DNA follows: TGCAGTGCTAGACCGGCTTCGAGGGGGACCCAGCATTTT. Translated: CSARPASRGTQHF.

V and J are TRBV20-1 and TRBJ1-2; D unclear. The CDR3 totals 15 residues. Germline values: CDR1 DFQATT, CDR2 SNEGSKA (reference sequence). Trimming left V 1 base short and J 2 bases short, with 14 bases between. The CDR3 nucleotides are TGCAGTGCTAGAGCTGAAGGAAACGTAAACTATGGCTACACCTTC. Translation gives CSARAEGNVNYGYTF.

The sample holds a few counts of this clonotype. The chain carries TRBV7-9 and TRBJ2-1; D is uncertain. V was clipped by 5 bases and J by 8 bases, with 10 bases between them. Germline V gene data show CDR1 as SEHNR and CDR2 as FQNEAQ (reference sequence). The CDR3 has 12 amino acids. The CDR3 coding sequence is TGTGCCAGCAGCGCCAGCTATGATGAGCAGTTCTTC. Encoded protein: CASSASYDEQFF.

This chain uses TRBV3-1 with TRBJ2-1; no reliable D call. Judging by the DNA end, TRBJ2-7 fits better; the J call may be wrong. This CDR3 has 15 amino acids. The germline V gene encodes CDR1 LGHDT and CDR2 YNNKEL (reference sequence). DNA for the CDR3: TGTGCCAGCAGCCAAGATCAGGACGAATACAATGAGCAGTACTTC. Protein product: CASSQDQDEYNEQYF.

This clonotype was counted only a few times. V usage is TRBV11-2 and J usage is TRBJ2-5, with unresolved D. The DNA matches TRBJ2-7 better at its end, which makes the J call doubtful. The V gene's germline CDR1 is SGHAT and CDR2 FQNNGV. CDR3 length: 15 residues. The CDR3 sequence: CASSTLGGFGNEQYF. CDR3 coding DNA: TGTGCCAGCAGCACGCTGGGTGGCTTTGGGAACGAGCAGTACTTC.

This clonotype was seen more than once but under ten times. The rearrangement links TRBV27 to TRBJ2-7, with TRBD1 as a possible D gene (6 bases). The CDR3 is 19 amino acids. Trimming removed 4 bases from V and 2 bases from J, with 27 bases in between. CDR1 MNHEY and CDR2 SMNVEV come from the germline V gene (reference sequence). The DNA of the CDR3 is TGTGCCAGCAGTTCCCTAACAGGTATCGGTCCACAGGGTACCTACGAGCAGTACTTC. Translating it yields CASSSLTGIGPQGTYEQYF.

J is TRBJ2-1 and V is TRBV25-1, with a possible D match to TRBD1 (5 bases). The J call is doubtful: the DNA matches TRBJ2-7 better. Germline-derived CDR1 and CDR2 are MGHDK and SYGVNS. The CDR3 loop spans 15 amino acids. The CDR3 sequence is CASSAIRASYNEQYF. The CDR3 DNA reads as TGTGCCAGCAGTGCCATCAGGGCCTCCTACAATGAGCAGTACTTC.

In DNA form, the CDR3 reads TGTGCCAGCAGCCATGCCGGGACAGGGGTCTATGGCTACACCTTC. Encoded protein: CASSHAGTGVYGYTF. This chain connects TRBV14 to TRBJ1-2; TRBD1 agrees at 10 bases. The germline V gene has CDR1 SGHDN and CDR2 FVKESK. J was trimmed by 4 bases and V by 3 bases; bases with no gene match: 5. CDR3 length equals 15 residues. The variable domain in full, completed from reference TRBV14 and TRBJ1-2, reads EAGVTQFPSHSVIEKGQTVTLRCDPISGHDNLYWYRRVMGKEIKFLLHFVKESKQDESGMPNNRFLAERTGGTYSTLKVQPAELEDSGVYFCASSHAGTGVYGYTFGSGTRLTVV.

The gene calls are TRBV7-9 and TRBJ2-2; 11 nucleotides line up with TRBD1. The germline V gene encodes CDR1 SEHNR and CDR2 FQNEAQ (reference sequence). The length of the CDR3 is 18 residues. V lost 6 bases to trimming and J lost 6 bases; unmatched junction nucleotides: 15. The CDR3 coding sequence is TGTGCCAGCAGAGCCGGGACAGGGGGTACTCACGCCCCCGGGGAGCTGTTTTTT. Its translation: CASRAGTGGTHAPGELFF.

The J gene is TRBJ1-2, the V gene TRBV28, with D hard to call. V lost 5 bases, J lost 8 bases, and 15 bases lay in between. This CDR3 region has 13 residues. Germline V gives CDR1 MDHEN, CDR2 SYDVKM. The CDR3 DNA is TGTGCCAGCAGTGGGCCCGTTTCTTCAGGCTACACCTTC. It is translated as CASSGPVSSGYTF.

A few counts support this clonotype. V usage is TRBV12-3 or TRBV12-4 and J usage is TRBJ1-1; TRBD1 agrees at 7 bases. The CDR3 spans 16 residues. Trimming at V came to 7 bases and at J to 3 bases, leaving 14 bases not matched to a gene. CDR3 in DNA: TGTGCCAGCAATACGCTGACGGGCCAGGGGGACACTGAAGCTTTCTTT. This gives the protein CASNTLTGQGDTEAFF.

This clonotype occurred a few times. The CDR3 region is CASSQGRFPGTEQFF. The DNA for the CDR3 is TGCGCCAGCAGCCAAGGGAGGTTTCCGGGAACTGAGCAGTTCTTC. The rearrangement uses TRBV4-3 and TRBJ2-1; D is possibly TRBD2 (5 bases). There are 15 residues in the CDR3. V shed 1 base and J shed 9 bases, with 16 bases lying between them. Per the germline V gene, CDR1 is LGHNA and CDR2 is YSLEER.

In this sample, this clonotype turned up a few times. This chain connects TRBV4-1 to TRBJ1-6; possible D gene TRBD1, 6 bases. The germline V and J ends were trimmed by 3 bases and 8 bases, with 17 bases remaining between them. Germline-derived CDR1 and CDR2 are MGHRA and YSYEKL. This CDR3 contains 16 residues. CDR3 loop: CASSQGAIFGYSPLHF. CDR3 DNA: TGCGCCAGCAGCCAGGGGGCTATTTTCGGATATTCACCCCTCCACTTT.

A note on this clonotype: Relative to the germline gene, one junction end is altered; a read error may explain this. This sequence joins TRBV7-2 and TRBJ2-4; D remains ambiguous. This CDR3 region has 11 residues. Germline assignment: CDR1 SGHTA and CDR2 FQGNSA. DNA of the CDR3: TGTGCCGGCAGCTTCTACAATGAGCAGTACTTC. It specifies CAGSFYNEQYF.

V is TRBV27 and J is TRBJ2-7; tentative D call: TRBD2 (7 bases). V dropped 0 bases and J dropped 0 bases, with 12 bases sitting between them. The CDR3 sequence is 16 residues long. Germline lookup yields CDR1 MNHEY and CDR2 SMNVEV (reference sequence). In nucleotides, the CDR3 is TGTGCCAGCAGTTTATCGGGGGGGGGCACCTCCTACGAGCAGTACTTC. This translates into CASSLSGGGTSYEQYF.

This clonotype came up a few times. This chain uses TRBV9 with TRBJ2-3, with no clear D. Looked up from germline, CDR1 is SGDLS and CDR2 is YYNGEE. Deletions cut 4 bases from V and 5 bases from J, with 8 bases between. The CDR3 extends over 12 amino acids. DNA for the CDR3: TGTGCCAGCAGCACCCACGTAGATACGCAGTATTTT. Its protein product is CASSTHVDTQYF.

A remark on this clonotype: Germline is not matched at one junction end, which may reflect a read error. The V gene is TRBV20-1, the J gene TRBJ2-7; 10 bases are shared with TRBD1. In germline, CDR1 is DFQATT, CDR2 SNEGSKA (reference sequence). This CDR3 has 15 residues. CDR3 loop: CGAREGDRGIHEQYF. In DNA, the CDR3 is TGCGGTGCCCGAGAGGGGGACAGGGGTATCCACGAGCAGTACTTC.

This chain connects TRBV7-2 to TRBJ2-2; D is perhaps TRBD2 (6 bases). The V and J ends lost 3 bases and 1 base respectively, with 6 bases between them. The CDR3 is made up of 14 amino acids. Germline V gene sequence: CDR1 SGHTA, CDR2 FQGNSA. The CDR3 DNA reads TGTGCCAGCAGCTTTAGCGGGAACACCGGGGAGCTGTTTTTT. Residues: CASSFSGNTGELFF. The variable domain in full, completed from reference TRBV7-2 and TRBJ2-2, reads GAGVSQSPSNKVTEKGKDVELRCDPISGHTALYWYRQSLGQGLEFLIYFQGNSAPDKSGLPSDRFSAERTGGSVSTLTIQRTQQEDSAVYLCASSFSGNTGELFFGEGSRLTVL.

At least ten counts were recorded for this clonotype. CDR3 sequence (DNA): TGTGCCAGCCCGGACGAGCTGTACTTC. This encodes CASPDELYF. This rearrangement joins TRBV6-8 to TRBJ2-5, with D hard to call. This CDR3 is 9 amino acids long. Germline V gene lookup returns CDR1 MNHGY and CDR2 SAAAGT. Trimming pared 8 bases from V and 13 bases from J, leaving 11 bases between.

The V gene is TRBV12-3 or TRBV12-4, the J gene TRBJ1-1; D unclear. The CDR3 sequence is 11 residues long. V lost 2 bases, J lost 9 bases, and 7 bases lay in between. The CDR3 DNA is TGTGCCAGCAGTTTAATGGGAAAAGCTTTCTTT. Residues: CASSLMGKAFF.

This sequence joins TRBV6-5 and TRBJ1-5, with D hard to call. The length of the CDR3 is 15 residues. CDR1 MNHEY and CDR2 SVGAGI come from the germline V gene. Trimming stripped 0 bases from V and 3 bases from J, with 9 bases between. The CDR3 region is CASSYSATTNQPQHF. The DNA for the CDR3 is TGTGCCAGCAGTTACTCCGCCACCACCAATCAGCCCCAGCATTTT.

This sequence joins TRBV19 and TRBJ1-2, with no clear D. Looked up from germline, CDR1 is LNHDA and CDR2 is SQIVND (reference sequence). V dropped 5 bases and J dropped 3 bases, with 16 bases sitting between them. The CDR3 contains 15 residues. DNA for the CDR3: TGTGCCAGTAGTCCCCTCGCTCCGGAGGACTATGGCTACACCTTC. The encoded protein is CASSPLAPEDYGYTF.

The V call is TRBV6-1, the J call TRBJ1-2; D uncertain. Deletions cut 2 bases from V and 6 bases from J, with 10 bases between. Germline V gene data show CDR1 as MNHNS and CDR2 as SASEGT. The CDR3 extends over 13 amino acids. The CDR3 here is CASSERRLHGYTF. The CDR3 DNA follows: TGTGCCAGCAGTGAACGGAGGTTACATGGCTACACCTTC.

The V call is TRBV18, the J call TRBJ2-1; D is possibly TRBD1 (6 bases). CDR3 length: 13 amino acids. V dropped 5 bases and J dropped 13 bases, with 18 bases sitting between them. Germline CDR1 KGHSH, CDR2 LQKENI. The CDR3, as DNA: TGTGCCAGCTCAGAAGGACAGCAAGAGACCCAGTTCTTC. Translating it yields CASSEGQQETQFF.

The rearrangement links TRBV7-2 to TRBJ2-1; D gene ambiguous. From germline, CDR1 is SGHTA and CDR2 FQGNSA. This CDR3 region has 17 residues. V shed 2 bases and J shed 0 bases, with 14 bases lying between them. CDR3 in amino acids: CASSLIMAISSYNEQFF. The CDR3 nucleotides read TGTGCCAGCAGCTTAATAATGGCCATCAGCTCCTACAATGAGCAGTTCTTC.